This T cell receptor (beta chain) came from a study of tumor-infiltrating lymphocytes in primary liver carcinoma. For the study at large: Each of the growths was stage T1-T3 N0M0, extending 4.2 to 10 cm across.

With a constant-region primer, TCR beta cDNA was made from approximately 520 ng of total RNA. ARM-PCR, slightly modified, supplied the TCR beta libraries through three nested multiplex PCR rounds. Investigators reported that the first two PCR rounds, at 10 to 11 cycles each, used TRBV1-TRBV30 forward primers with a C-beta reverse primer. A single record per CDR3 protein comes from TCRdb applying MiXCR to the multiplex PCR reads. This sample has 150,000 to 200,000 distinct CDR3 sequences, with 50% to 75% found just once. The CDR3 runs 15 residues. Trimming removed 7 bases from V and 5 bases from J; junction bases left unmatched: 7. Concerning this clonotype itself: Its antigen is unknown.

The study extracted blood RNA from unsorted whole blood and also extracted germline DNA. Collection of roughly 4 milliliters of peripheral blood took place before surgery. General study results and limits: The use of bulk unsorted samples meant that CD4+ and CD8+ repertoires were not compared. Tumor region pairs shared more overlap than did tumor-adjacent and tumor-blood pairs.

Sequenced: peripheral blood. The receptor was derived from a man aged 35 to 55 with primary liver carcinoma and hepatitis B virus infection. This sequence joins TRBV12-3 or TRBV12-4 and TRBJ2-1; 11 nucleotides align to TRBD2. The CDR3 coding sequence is TGTGCCAGCATTCTTAGCGGGGGGGGGAACAATGAGCAGTTCTTC. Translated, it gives CASILSGGGNNEQFF.